Sequencing of this T cell receptor beta chain was carried out in a study of blood T cell repertoires in COVID-19. On the study more broadly: Sample material is recorded as cDNA or gDNA derived from T cells, B-cell-depleted T cells, or PBMCs.

Deletions cut 0 bases from V and 10 bases from J, with 16 bases between. CDR3 length: 15 amino acids. The V gene's germline CDR1 is GTSNPN and CDR2 SVGIG (reference sequence). Profiling relied on immunoSEQ multiplex PCR, and the TCRdb table lists in-frame clones only, not all of them. The sample contains 70,000 or so clones, approximately 84% of which appear only once. Seattle's enrolled individuals joined amid active infection and were then monitored longitudinally. The chain uses TRBV30 and TRBJ1-6; TRBD1 is a possible D gene (5 bases). Sequenced material: peripheral blood. This sequence originates from a man aged 50-60 years with COVID-19, enrolled during active disease. The CDR3 sequence: CAWSVPQGSYSPLHF. DNA of the CDR3: TGTGCCTGGAGTGTACCGCAGGGAAGTTACTCACCCCTCCACTTT.